This TCR beta chain was obtained from a study of control samples from healthy donors and cancer patients (dated by TCRdb to 2018 to 2021). Library generation was performed with the immunoSEQ multiplex PCR assay. TCRdb took this table from immuneACCESS and kept in-frame rearrangements with V and J called. Such tables lack part of the clones; where checked against another copy, unresolved V genes explain under half of the gap, and the rest is unexplained. The sample table includes some 180,000 clones. The ten biggest clones cover 2.2% of the sample. The CDR3 spans 15 residues, from the cysteine through the phenylalanine. Only the CDR3 part of the read is kept: 45 bases, read in frame from the first base. The germline V gene sets CDR1 to SGHVS and CDR2 to FQNEAQ. Trimming takes 1 base off V and 6 bases off J; junction bases not matched to a gene: 7. Regarding this clone: The antigen it binds to is not known.

The sequencing sample was made of blood. The chain couples TRBV7-8 to TRBJ2-5; 8 bases in the junction line up with TRBD1. This sequence originates from a woman aged 25 to 39 in good health. The sequenced DNA: TGTGCCAGCAGCTTAGACCGACAGGGGAAGAAGACCCAGTACTTC. This translates into CASSLDRQGKKTQYF.